This T cell receptor beta chain was profiled in a study of blood T cell repertoires in COVID-19. The CDR3 is 14 amino acids. Profiled with immunoSEQ multiplex PCR; TCRdb holds only in-frame clones, not every one. The sample includes a few hundred thousand clones, 80% to 90% seen only once; the top ten take around 1.8%. This clone has a handful of counts. Cohort 3 recovered donors had two negative PCRs, clearance, or symptom resolution. The specimen was PBMCs or T cells enriched from blood (not recorded which). This clonotype originated in a woman between 50 and 59 years old who had recovered from COVID-19. The chain couples TRBV12-1 to TRBJ2-7; the DNA was not compared with TRBD2, the D call given in the table. TRBV12-1 is designated a pseudogene. The CDR3 here is CASSFVGGDYEQYF. CDR3 DNA sequence: TGTGCCAGCAGCTTTGTTGGGGGGGACTACGAGCAGTACTTC.